This T cell receptor beta chain derives from a study of somatic mutations in cytotoxic T cells in rheumatoid arthritis. Overall study: Each patient's diagnosis was followed right away by a blood draw (30 ml EDTA), before any treatment. Sorting by flow gave nearly 100% purity for some V beta antibody-stained T-cell populations, including V beta1+ cells sequenced for TCRB. Overall study findings and caveats: TRBV07's slight underrepresentation, observed in rheumatoid arthritis patients, lacked adjustment for multiple comparisons.

Worth noting for this clone: Its antigen is not known.

Only in-frame clones appear in the TCRdb table, and some are missing; sequencing was by immunoSEQ multiplex PCR. The profile shows 14,000 or so clones, about 81% of them singletons. CDR1 LNHDA and CDR2 SQIVND come from the germline V gene (reference sequence). J lost 3 bases, V lost 6 bases, and 5 bases had no gene match. There are 13 residues in the CDR3. The sequence came from an adult with rheumatoid arthritis. Sequencing was performed on CD8+ T cells sorted from blood. The chain joins TRBV19 to TRBJ2-7; 7 bases map to TRBD2. Written as DNA, the CDR3 is TGTGCCAGTAGCGGCCTAGCGGTCTACGAGCAGTACTTC. The encoded protein is CASSGLAVYEQYF.